The 12 T cell receptor beta chains below were found in one sample sequenced in a study of T cell repertoires in cytomegalovirus infection. In TCRdb, the reads were re-called with MiXCR into one record per CDR3 protein. This sample has 450,000 to 550,000 distinct CDR3 sequences, with about two fifths found just once. Their cognate antigens are unknown. Sequencing used cultured PBMCs, obtained from culture after CMV antigen stimulation. These receptor sequences come from a human donor in good health (CMV status not recorded). Some clones in this sample may be carry-over from other donors' samples.

The V call is TRBV20-1, the J call TRBJ2-7; no definite D call. The germline CDR1 and CDR2 sequences are DFQATT and SNEGSKA (reference sequence). V shed 5 bases and J shed 6 bases, with 11 bases lying between them. The CDR3 extends over 11 amino acids. CDR3 bases: TGCAGTGCTGTGGACGCTGGCGAGCAGTACTTC. The encoded protein is CSAVDAGEQYF.

The chain uses TRBV19 and TRBJ2-1; the match to TRBD2 covers 15 bases. CDR1 LNHDA and CDR2 SQIVND come from the germline V gene (reference sequence). V gave up 7 bases and J gave up 0 bases; unmatched junction bases: 7. The CDR3 contains 18 residues. The CDR3 sequence is CASNLGTSGGSSYNEQFF. The CDR3 DNA sequence: TGTGCCAGTAACCTCGGGACTAGCGGGGGGAGCTCCTACAATGAGCAGTTCTTC.

A few counts support this clonotype. The genes are TRBV27 and TRBJ2-7; 7 positions agree with TRBD1. The CDR3 is 13 residues long. V shed 6 bases and J 4 bases; nucleotides not matched to a gene: 6. CDR1 and CDR2 from the germline V gene are MNHEY and SMNVEV (reference sequence). CDR3 loop: CASRMGQPYEQYF. Written as DNA, the CDR3 is TGTGCCAGCAGAATGGGACAGCCATACGAGCAGTACTTC.

This clonotype was seen repeatedly, ten times or more. The chain is built from TRBV7-2 and TRBJ2-7; D is unclear. V was cut by 4 bases and J by 4 bases, with 5 bases left in between. CDR3 length: 11 residues. Germline V CDR1 and CDR2: SGHTA, FQGNSA. CDR3 sequence reads: CASSSQYEQYF. CDR3 sequence (DNA): TGTGCCAGCAGCTCCCAATACGAGCAGTACTTC.

This clonotype turned up a few times. The chain employs TRBV19 and TRBJ2-4, with D possibly being TRBD2 (5 bases). The V gene lost 5 bases and the J gene lost 0 bases, with 20 bases spanning the gap. The CDR3 contains 18 residues. Germline CDR1 and CDR2: LNHDA and SQIVND (reference sequence). CDR3 DNA: TGTGCCAGTAGTCCTCATGGGGTGGGAGCCTTAGCCAAAAACATTCAGTACTTC. It yields the protein CASSPHGVGALAKNIQYF.

This chain connects TRBV29-1 to TRBJ2-1; possible D gene TRBD2, 5 bases. V lost 3 bases, J lost 9 bases, and 12 bases lay in between. Germline values: CDR1 SQVTM, CDR2 ANQGSEA. The CDR3 is made up of 12 amino acids. The CDR3 protein is CSVDPEAGEQFF. CDR3 bases: TGCAGCGTTGACCCGGAGGCCGGTGAGCAGTTCTTC.

This clonotype was counted a few times. The J gene is TRBJ2-5, the V gene TRBV12-3 or TRBV12-4, with 7 bases fitting TRBD2. CDR3 size: 14 residues. V lost 6 bases and J lost 1; bases outside the gene matches: 5. The CDR3 coding sequence is TGTGCCAGCAGGCGGTCGGGGGGCCAAGAGACCCAGTACTTC. As protein: CASRRSGGQETQYF.

V and J are TRBV7-2 and TRBJ1-1, with D unresolved. Germline lookup yields CDR1 SGHTA and CDR2 FQGNSA. V was cut by 1 base and J by 0 bases, with 9 bases left in between. The CDR3 runs to 15 residues. CDR3 sequence (DNA): TGTGCCAGCAGCTTAGACTCAGGACTGAACACTGAAGCTTTCTTT. Translating it yields CASSLDSGLNTEAFF.

The V and J genes are TRBV7-9 and TRBJ2-3; 10 nucleotides match TRBD2. Losses at the gene ends were 5 bases for V and 4 bases for J; bases not matched to a gene: 9. This CDR3 has 16 amino acids. Germline-derived CDR1 and CDR2 are SEHNR and FQNEAQ (reference sequence). As DNA, the CDR3 is TGTGCCAGCAGCAAATTAGCGGGAGGTTCGGCAGATACGCAGTATTTT. Translation: CASSKLAGGSADTQYF.

V is TRBV4-3 and J is TRBJ1-3; D might be TRBD1 (6 bases). The germline gives CDR1 LGHNA, CDR2 YSLEER. V dropped 5 bases and J dropped 0 bases, with 11 bases sitting between them. CDR3 length: 15 residues. CDR3 nucleotide sequence: TGCGCCAGCAGCTACAGGGTCGGCTCTGGAAACACCATATATTTT. This sequence encodes CASSYRVGSGNTIYF.

This clonotype has more than one count but fewer than ten. The gene calls are TRBV7-9 and TRBJ1-4; D is uncertain. CDR1 is SEHNR and CDR2 is FQNEAQ in the germline V gene (reference sequence). The V gene lost 5 bases and the J gene lost 3 bases, with 13 bases spanning the gap. The CDR3 extends over 15 amino acids. CDR3 residues: CASSPDSLPNEKLFF. As DNA, the CDR3 is TGTGCCAGCAGCCCCGACTCCTTACCTAATGAAAAACTGTTTTTT. Using reference TRBV7-9 and TRBJ1-4 for the parts outside the CDR3, the full variable domain is DTGVSQNPRHKITKRGQNVTFRCDPISEHNRLYWYRQTLGQGPEFLTYFQNEAQLEKSRLLSDRFSAERPKGSFSTLEIQRTEQGDSAMYLCASSPDSLPNEKLFFGSGTQLSVL.

V gene TRBV7-6 combines with J gene TRBJ2-1; the match to TRBD2 covers 7 bases. With 5 bases clipped from V and 4 bases from J, the junction kept 11 bases outside the gene matches. CDR1 and CDR2 from the germline V gene are SGHVS and FNYEAQ. There are 16 residues in the CDR3. The CDR3 region is CASSGSSGNSYNEQFF. CDR3 coding DNA: TGTGCCAGCAGCGGCTCCAGCGGGAACTCGTACAATGAGCAGTTCTTC.